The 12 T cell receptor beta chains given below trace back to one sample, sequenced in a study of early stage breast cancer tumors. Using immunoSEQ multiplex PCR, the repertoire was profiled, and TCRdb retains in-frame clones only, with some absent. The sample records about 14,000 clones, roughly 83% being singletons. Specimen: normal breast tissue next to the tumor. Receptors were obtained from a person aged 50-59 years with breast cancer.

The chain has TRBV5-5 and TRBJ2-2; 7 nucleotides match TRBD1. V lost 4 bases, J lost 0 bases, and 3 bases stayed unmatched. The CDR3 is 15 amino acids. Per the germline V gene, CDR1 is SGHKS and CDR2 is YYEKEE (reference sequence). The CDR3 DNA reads TGTGCCAGCAGCACAGGGGAGACGAACACCGGGGAGCTGTTTTTT. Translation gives CASSTGETNTGELFF.

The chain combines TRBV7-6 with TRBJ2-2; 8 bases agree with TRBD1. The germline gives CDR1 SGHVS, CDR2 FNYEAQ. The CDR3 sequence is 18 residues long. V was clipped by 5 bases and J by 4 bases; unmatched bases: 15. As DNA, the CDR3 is TGTGCCAGCAGCCCCACCTGGACAGGGATGGGGGCCACCGGGGAGCTGTTTTTT. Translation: CASSPTWTGMGATGELFF.

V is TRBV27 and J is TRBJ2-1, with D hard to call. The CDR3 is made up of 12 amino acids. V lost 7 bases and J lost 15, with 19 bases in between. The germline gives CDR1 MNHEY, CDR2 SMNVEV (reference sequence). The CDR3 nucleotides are TGTGCCAGCACCCCCAACCTCAAAGAAGTGTTCTTC. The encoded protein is CASTPNLKEVFF.

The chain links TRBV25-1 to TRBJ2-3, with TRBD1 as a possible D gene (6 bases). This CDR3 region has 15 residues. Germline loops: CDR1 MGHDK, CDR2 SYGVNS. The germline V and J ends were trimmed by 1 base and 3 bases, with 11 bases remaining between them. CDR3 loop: CASSESGTLTDTQYF. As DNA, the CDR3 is TGTGCCAGCAGTGAATCTGGGACATTGACAGATACGCAGTATTTT.

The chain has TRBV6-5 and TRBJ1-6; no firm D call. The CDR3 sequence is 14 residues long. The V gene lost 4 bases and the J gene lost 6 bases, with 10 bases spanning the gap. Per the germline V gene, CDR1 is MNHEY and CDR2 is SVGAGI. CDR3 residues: CASSSTITNSPLHF. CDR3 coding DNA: TGTGCCAGCAGTTCTACGATCACTAATTCACCCCTCCACTTT.

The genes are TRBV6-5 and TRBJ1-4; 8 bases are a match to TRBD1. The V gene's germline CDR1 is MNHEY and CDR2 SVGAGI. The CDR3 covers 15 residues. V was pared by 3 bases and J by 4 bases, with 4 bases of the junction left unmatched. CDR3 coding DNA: TGTGCCAGCAGTTATTGGGGACAGGTTAATGAAAAACTGTTTTTT. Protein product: CASSYWGQVNEKLFF.

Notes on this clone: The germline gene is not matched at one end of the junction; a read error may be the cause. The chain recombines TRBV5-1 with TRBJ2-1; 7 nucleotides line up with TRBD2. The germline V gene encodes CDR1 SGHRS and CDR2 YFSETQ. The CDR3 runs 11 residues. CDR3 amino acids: CASGDYNEQFF. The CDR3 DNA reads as TGCGCCAGCGGGGACTACAACGAGCAGTTCTTC.

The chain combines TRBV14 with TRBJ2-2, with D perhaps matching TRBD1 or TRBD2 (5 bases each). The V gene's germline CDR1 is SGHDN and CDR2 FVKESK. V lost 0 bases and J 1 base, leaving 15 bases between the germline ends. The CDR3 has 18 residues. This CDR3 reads CASSQETDFQGNTGELFF. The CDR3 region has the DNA TGTGCCAGCAGCCAAGAAACGGACTTCCAGGGGAACACCGGGGAGCTGTTTTTT.

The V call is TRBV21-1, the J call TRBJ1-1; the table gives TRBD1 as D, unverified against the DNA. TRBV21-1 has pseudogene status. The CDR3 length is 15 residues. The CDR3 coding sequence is TGTGCCAGCAGCAGGGGGCAAAATATGAACACTGAAGCTTTCTTT. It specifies CASSRGQNMNTEAFF.

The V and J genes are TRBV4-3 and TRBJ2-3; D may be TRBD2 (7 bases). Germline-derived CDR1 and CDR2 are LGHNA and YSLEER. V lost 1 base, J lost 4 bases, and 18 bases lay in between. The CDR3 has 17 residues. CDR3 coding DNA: TGCGCCAGCAGCCAAGGAAAGTCATGGGGGGGCCCAGATACGCAGTATTTT. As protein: CASSQGKSWGGPDTQYF.

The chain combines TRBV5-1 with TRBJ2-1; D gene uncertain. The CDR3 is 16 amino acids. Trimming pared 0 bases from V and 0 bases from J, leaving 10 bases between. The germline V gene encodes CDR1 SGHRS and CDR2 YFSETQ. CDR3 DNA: TGCGCCAGCAGCTTGGATGGGTGGAGCTCCTACAATGAGCAGTTCTTC. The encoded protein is CASSLDGWSSYNEQFF.

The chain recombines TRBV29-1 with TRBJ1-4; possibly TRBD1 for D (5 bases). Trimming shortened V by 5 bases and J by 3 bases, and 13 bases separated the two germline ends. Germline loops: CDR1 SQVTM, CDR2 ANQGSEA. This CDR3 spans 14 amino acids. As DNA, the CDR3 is TGCAGCGTTTCTCGGGGCAGCCCTAATGAAAAACTGTTTTTT. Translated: CSVSRGSPNEKLFF.